This T cell receptor (beta chain) was sequenced in a study of blood T cells in healthy people across ages. Study-wide results and limits: Bulk PBMC profiling left naive and antigen-experienced comparisons inconclusive.

V shed 7 bases and J shed 7 bases, with 23 bases lying between them. Germline CDR1 SQVTM, CDR2 ANQGSEA. The CDR3 loop spans 15 amino acids. Aged roughly 6 to 100, donors were systemically healthy Caucasians from Russia. Each sample provided at least 5 micrograms of extracted total RNA. As to this clonotype: Antigen unknown.

Primers used in a second PCR of about 6 to 12 cycles were a sample-barcoded 5' primer and a J-beta primer mix. Each cDNA molecule, via a template-switch adaptor with 12 random nucleotides, was tagged. Each CDR3 protein gets one entry after TCRdb re-called the 5' RACE reads with MiXCR. The sample carries around 1,900,000 distinct CDR3 sequences, around 40% recorded once. The clonotype comes from a human donor in good health. The sequencing input was blood. This chain uses TRBV29-1 with TRBJ1-3; D might be TRBD1 (5 bases). CDR3 sequence reads: CSAGVSGTWGNTIYF. CDR3 sequence (DNA): TGCAGCGCCGGCGTATCTGGGACCTGGGGGAACACCATATATTTT.